This TCR beta chain was documented in a study of beta chain features in type 1 diabetes. General study results and limits: Shorter TCRB CDR3s, moderately but significantly so, marked every one of the four CD4+ subsets in Type 1 diabetes patients.

Donors underwent one heparinised blood draw, around 100 mL on average. As to this clone: Its target is unknown.

Sequencing targeted expressed TCRB transcripts, as all isolated RNA had been reverse transcribed. Generated by immunoSEQ multiplex PCR, the TCRdb table keeps only in-frame clones and is missing some. There are a few hundred thousand clones in the sample; roughly 12% occur only once, and about 0.01% lies in the top ten. The V gene end was trimmed by 0 bases and the J gene end by 4 bases; junction bases not matched to a gene: 10. Germline loops: CDR1 LGHNA, CDR2 YSLEER. This CDR3 has 18 residues. The rearrangement uses TRBV4-3 and TRBJ2-2; 8 bases line up with TRBD2. The sequencing input was naive CD4+ T cells from blood. This sequence originates from a woman aged 18-29 years with type 1 diabetes. CDR3 coding DNA: TGCGCCAGCAGCCAAGATTTAGAGTTCGGGAGGGCCACCGGGGAGCTGTTTTTT. This encodes CASSQDLEFGRATGELFF.